A selection of T cell receptor beta chains follows, all from one sample in a study of long-term antiretroviral therapy in people with HIV. TCRdb's table, derived via immunoSEQ multiplex PCR, lists solely in-frame clones and lacks some. The sample has approximately 30,000 clones; approximately 88% are singletons. The sample was unsorted PBMCs, taken around 2.8 years after starting antiretroviral therapy. The receptors here all came from a man aged 30-40 years with HIV. Both conserved end residues are trimmed from each CDR3. The order of the fields is V gene, J gene, CDR3 protein.

TRBV6-5,TRBJ1-2,ASSYVPGTGGYT
TRBV30,TRBJ1-5,AWSREGNQPQH
TRBV6-5,TRBJ1-5,ASSRDSNQPQH
TRBV5-4,TRBJ2-2,ASRHGGVATGELF
TRBV21-1,TRBJ2-7,ASSETGRIYEQY
TRBV10-1,TRBJ2-3,ASRSGRAKDTQY
TRBV6-6,TRBJ1-1,ASSPGGFGDGTEAF
TRBV6-1,TRBJ2-7,ASSEVTVSYEQY
TRBV6-4,TRBJ1-1,ASSRQGGTEAF
TRBV2,TRBJ2-1,ASTERGFYNEQF
TRBV4-3,TRBJ2-1,ASSLGTSTEQF
TRBV9,TRBJ2-3,ASSAVTGSDTQY
TRBV19,TRBJ1-4,ASLAPSYEKLF
TRBV7-9,TRBJ1-6,ASTLDKTPSPLH
TRBV6-5,TRBJ1-2,ATDSGLAGYT
TRBV5-1,TRBJ1-3,ASSSGTGKGNTIY
TRBV7-2,TRBJ2-3,ASSLAARAGRTDTQY
TRBV7-3,TRBJ2-2,ASSPTGGELF
TRBV19,TRBJ1-5,ASSISAGGNQPQH
TRBV6-6,TRBJ2-7,ASSYKGSSYEQY
TRBV13,TRBJ2-1,ASSLGRSYNEQF
TRBV5-1,TRBJ2-5,ASSPGAGGLGQETQY
TRBV11-3,TRBJ2-1,ASSLSLARGEQF
TRBV7-8,TRBJ1-6,ASSKSFTKVNSPLH
TRBV5-1,TRBJ1-1,ASSPGGAMNTEAF
TRBV11-2,TRBJ1-6,ASSLIRQGFANNSPLH
TRBV7-3,TRBJ2-2,ASSLTGEGALTGELF
TRBV7-6,TRBJ2-2,ASSPGRGTGELF
TRBV29-1,TRBJ1-6,SVVQGENSPLH
TRBV7-2,TRBJ2-5,ASSRTQETQY
TRBV7-6,TRBJ1-5,ASSLRPGPNQPQH
TRBV5-6,TRBJ2-7,ASSLLGTGVTYEQY
TRBV11-1,TRBJ2-7,ASSLLRQGGYEQY
TRBV5-1,TRBJ2-1,ASSLKAGYEQF
TRBV6-1,TRBJ1-6,ASSDIVSSYNSPLH
TRBV4-3,TRBJ2-1,ASSQEGQRVSYNEQF
TRBV27,TRBJ2-5,ASGRAGETQY
TRBV7-2,TRBJ1-1,ASSLVLGQGNTEAF
TRBV27,TRBJ1-1,ASSLPNREAEAF
TRBV9,TRBJ1-2,ASSVEAGGAYGYT
TRBV28,TRBJ1-2,ASSPGDREMEGYT
TRBV19,TRBJ1-2,ASSHRGNYGYT